This paragraph covers one TCR beta chain sequence. The V end was cut by 4 bases, the J end by 5 bases, with 11 bases between. There are 13 residues in the CDR3. CDR1 and CDR2 (germline): SQVTM, ANQGSEA. The data are from a study of shared clonotypes between healthy human individuals. The authors split each subset's genomic DNA evenly across several immunoSEQ plates. Only in-frame clones appear in the TCRdb table, and some are missing; sequencing was by immunoSEQ multiplex PCR. The sample comprises about 2,500,000 clones, around nine tenths of which are singletons, and around 0.14% rests with the top ten.

The sequence was collected from a man younger than 35 in good health. Sequencing was performed on naive CD4+ T cells sorted from blood. The subset denotes: CD45RA+ positively selected. The gene calls are TRBV29-1 and TRBJ1-4; unclear D gene. The CDR3 region is CSVVSPPNEKLFF. The CDR3 DNA is TGCAGCGTTGTCAGCCCCCCGAATGAAAAACTGTTTTTT.